The rows below give T cell receptor beta chains drawn from one sample of a study of vaccination effects on CD4 cells after COVID-19. No cognate antigen is known for these TCRs. Assay: immunoSEQ multiplex PCR; the TCRdb copy retains only in-frame clones and omits some. The sample holds some 28,000 clones; 50% to 70% are singletons and the top ten take less than 10%. Source: CD4+ T cells from PBMCs cultured without peptide, taken before COVID-19 vaccination. Receptors were obtained from a human donor who received a COVID-19 vaccine. Each CDR3 is given with its conserved first and last residue. A D gene is named only where the DNA matches it firmly. Only some rows state a clone size, as once, few, many or a class for expanded clones.

V gene: TRBV18
D gene: -
J gene: TRBJ1-4
clone size: -
CDR3 DNA: TGTGCCAGCTCACCAGGACCGAGTAATGAAAAACTGTTTTTT
CDR3 protein: CASSPGPSNEKLFF

V gene: TRBV3-1/TRBV3-2
D gene: -
J gene: TRBJ1-1
clone size: -
CDR3 DNA: TGTGCCAGCAGCCAAGTAGAGACTAGCACTGAAGCTTTCTTT
CDR3 protein: CASSQVETSTEAFF

V gene: TRBV18
D gene: TRBD1
J gene: TRBJ1-2
clone size: -
CDR3 DNA: TGTGCCAGCTCACTCCTCCTGGGACAGGTGGACGGCTACACCTTC
CDR3 protein: CASSLLLGQVDGYTF

V gene: TRBV7-2
D gene: TRBD1
J gene: TRBJ2-7
clone size: -
CDR3 DNA: TGTGCCAGCAGCAGCCGAGGGGGCGACTACGAGCAGTACTTC
CDR3 protein: CASSSRGGDYEQYF

V gene: TRBV10-2
D gene: TRBD2
J gene: TRBJ2-1
clone size: once
CDR3 DNA: TGCGCCAGCAGTGAGTCGGGGGCTAGCGGGACACTATTGAATGAGCAGTTCTTC
CDR3 protein: CASSESGASGTLLNEQFF

V gene: TRBV7-9
D gene: TRBD2
J gene: TRBJ2-7
clone size: -
CDR3 DNA: TGTGCCAGCAGCGCTAGCGGGGGTTCCTACGAGCAGTACTTC
CDR3 protein: CASSASGGSYEQYF

V gene: TRBV7-8
D gene: -
J gene: TRBJ1-3
clone size: -
CDR3 DNA: TGTGCCAGCAGCTTTATGGGGGATCGTGGAAACACCATATATTTT
CDR3 protein: CASSFMGDRGNTIYF

V gene: TRBV7-2
D gene: TRBD1
J gene: TRBJ1-2
clone size: few
CDR3 DNA: TGTGCCAGCAGCTTAGCGGAAGGGGGACAGCAGGGCTACACCTTC
CDR3 protein: CASSLAEGGQQGYTF

V gene: TRBV5-6
D gene: -
J gene: TRBJ2-2
clone size: -
CDR3 DNA: TGTGCCAGCAGCTTGTGGTGGGTAGCCGGGGAGCTGTTTTTT
CDR3 protein: CASSLWWVAGELFF

V gene: TRBV2
D gene: TRBD1
J gene: TRBJ1-5
clone size: -
CDR3 DNA: TGTGCCAGCAGTGAAAAGCGACAGGGGGCGAGCGTTAATCAGCCCCAGCATTTT
CDR3 protein: CASSEKRQGASVNQPQHF

V gene: TRBV21-1
D gene: -
J gene: TRBJ1-1
clone size: -
CDR3 DNA: TGTGCCAGCAACACGCGGGGGCGGGCCGCAGTGAACACTGAAGCTTTCTTT
CDR3 protein: CASNTRGRAAVNTEAFF

V gene: TRBV27
D gene: TRBD1
J gene: TRBJ1-4
clone size: -
CDR3 DNA: TGTGCCAGCAGTTTCCCGGGACAGGGTAATGAAAAACTGTTTTTT
CDR3 protein: CASSFPGQGNEKLFF

V gene: TRBV27
D gene: -
J gene: TRBJ1-2
clone size: -
CDR3 DNA: TGTGCCAGCAGCTCTCAGTCTAAGTCGACCTATGGCTACACCTTC
CDR3 protein: CASSSQSKSTYGYTF

V gene: TRBV5-1
D gene: TRBD2
J gene: TRBJ2-3
clone size: -
CDR3 DNA: TGCGCCAGCAGTTCGGGACTAGCGGGCACAGATACGCAGTATTTT
CDR3 protein: CASSSGLAGTDTQYF

V gene: TRBV6-6
D gene: TRBD1
J gene: TRBJ2-7
clone size: once
CDR3 DNA: TGTGCCAGCAGGTCCCCAGGACAGGGGCCCACCTACGAGCAGTACTTC
CDR3 protein: CASRSPGQGPTYEQYF

V gene: TRBV6-1
D gene: TRBD2
J gene: TRBJ2-3
clone size: -
CDR3 DNA: TGTGCCAGCAGTGGAATAGCGGGACTGGGGAGCACAGATACGCAGTATTTT
CDR3 protein: CASSGIAGLGSTDTQYF

V gene: TRBV29-1
D gene: -
J gene: TRBJ2-7
clone size: few
CDR3 DNA: TGCAGCGTAGTTAAGGACAGTCCCCCCAGCGAGCAGTACTTC
CDR3 protein: CSVVKDSPPSEQYF

V gene: TRBV7-2
D gene: TRBD2
J gene: TRBJ2-1
clone size: -
CDR3 DNA: TGTGCCAGCAGTCCCTATAGCGGGACGTACTACAATGAGCAGTTCTTC
CDR3 protein: CASSPYSGTYYNEQFF

V gene: TRBV2
D gene: -
J gene: TRBJ2-2
clone size: -
CDR3 DNA: TGTGCCAGCAGTCCGACTCCGAACACCGGGGAGCTGTTTTTT
CDR3 protein: CASSPTPNTGELFF

V gene: TRBV11-3
D gene: TRBD2
J gene: TRBJ2-1
clone size: few
CDR3 DNA: TGTGCCAGCAGTTTGGGACTAGCGGAAAATGAGCAGTTCTTC
CDR3 protein: CASSLGLAENEQFF

V gene: TRBV19
D gene: TRBD1
J gene: TRBJ1-1
clone size: -
CDR3 DNA: TGTGCCAGTAGTAGGACAGGGGACACTGAAGCTTTCTTT
CDR3 protein: CASSRTGDTEAFF

V gene: TRBV15
D gene: -
J gene: TRBJ2-7
clone size: -
CDR3 DNA: TGTGCCACCAGCAGAGATGGCTACGAGCAGTACTTC
CDR3 protein: CATSRDGYEQYF

V gene: TRBV15
D gene: -
J gene: TRBJ2-5
clone size: -
CDR3 DNA: TGTGCCACCAGCACCCCTAAACTGGGACCACCGGTCTCGGGGACCCAGTACTTC
CDR3 protein: CATSTPKLGPPVSGTQYF

V gene: TRBV7-2
D gene: -
J gene: TRBJ1-3
clone size: -
CDR3 DNA: TGTGCCAGCAGCTTAGATGGGAGTTCTGGAAACACCATATATTTT
CDR3 protein: CASSLDGSSGNTIYF

V gene: TRBV13
D gene: -
J gene: TRBJ2-5
clone size: -
CDR3 DNA: TGTGCCAGCAGCTTAGGACCTAGGGGGGGCGACCAGTACTTC
CDR3 protein: CASSLGPRGGDQYF

V gene: TRBV19
D gene: -
J gene: TRBJ1-1
clone size: -
CDR3 DNA: TGTGCCAGTAGTATAGAACGGAGACGAGAAGCTTTCTTT
CDR3 protein: CASSIERRREAFF

V gene: TRBV5-1
D gene: -
J gene: TRBJ2-5
clone size: few
CDR3 DNA: TGCGCCAGCCGGAGCCAACCTGAAGAGACCCAGTACTTC
CDR3 protein: CASRSQPEETQYF

V gene: TRBV6-5
D gene: TRBD1
J gene: TRBJ2-5
clone size: once
CDR3 DNA: TGTGCCAGCAGGGGGATACAGGGGGCAGGGGAGACCCAGTACTTC
CDR3 protein: CASRGIQGAGETQYF

V gene: TRBV27
D gene: -
J gene: TRBJ1-5
clone size: -
CDR3 DNA: TGTGCCAGCAGTTTAAGTAGGGGGAGTCAGCCCCAGCATTTT
CDR3 protein: CASSLSRGSQPQHF

V gene: TRBV6-2/TRBV6-3
D gene: -
J gene: TRBJ1-2
clone size: -
CDR3 DNA: TGTGCCAGCCGTTTTGGGCAGGGAGGCTACACCTTC
CDR3 protein: CASRFGQGGYTF

V gene: TRBV24-1
D gene: TRBD2
J gene: TRBJ2-7
clone size: -
CDR3 DNA: TGTGCCACCAGACGGGCGAAAGCGGGAACTCCCTCCTACGAGCAGTACTTC
CDR3 protein: CATRRAKAGTPSYEQYF

V gene: TRBV2
D gene: -
J gene: TRBJ2-7
clone size: few
CDR3 DNA: TGTGCCAGCAGCGCAGCTTCGCGACTAATCTCCTACGAGCAGTACTTC
CDR3 protein: CASSAASRLISYEQYF

V gene: TRBV7-8
D gene: -
J gene: TRBJ1-5
clone size: few
CDR3 DNA: TGTGCCAGCAGCTTAGCGCAGAGCAATCAGCCCCAGCATTTT
CDR3 protein: CASSLAQSNQPQHF

V gene: TRBV29-1
D gene: TRBD1
J gene: TRBJ2-2
clone size: -
CDR3 DNA: TGCAGCGTTGAAGATCTGGGACAGGGGTCCGGGGAGCTGTTTTTT
CDR3 protein: CSVEDLGQGSGELFF

V gene: TRBV5-8
D gene: TRBD1
J gene: TRBJ2-7
clone size: -
CDR3 DNA: TGTGCCAGCAGCTTTTACACCTACTCCGGGACAGTCTCCTACGAGCAGTACTTC
CDR3 protein: CASSFYTYSGTVSYEQYF

V gene: TRBV12-3/TRBV12-4
D gene: -
J gene: TRBJ2-7
clone size: -
CDR3 DNA: TGTGCCAGCAGTACAGGGGGGGACGAGCAGTACTTC
CDR3 protein: CASSTGGDEQYF

V gene: TRBV25-1
D gene: TRBD1
J gene: TRBJ1-2
clone size: -
CDR3 DNA: TGTGCCAGCAGTAATCCCGGGACAGGGTCCTATTATGGCTACACCTTC
CDR3 protein: CASSNPGTGSYYGYTF

V gene: TRBV6-5
D gene: TRBD1
J gene: TRBJ1-2
clone size: -
CDR3 DNA: TGTGCCAGCACCTTCGGACAGGCCAATGGCTACACCTTC
CDR3 protein: CASTFGQANGYTF

V gene: TRBV7-2
D gene: TRBD1
J gene: TRBJ2-1
clone size: once
CDR3 DNA: TGTGCCAGCAGCTGGCTAGGGACAGGGATATACAATGAGCAGTTCTTC
CDR3 protein: CASSWLGTGIYNEQFF

V gene: TRBV3-1/TRBV3-2
D gene: -
J gene: TRBJ2-2
clone size: -
CDR3 DNA: TGTGCCAGCAGCCAAAGCGTTACCGGGGAGCTGTTTTTT
CDR3 protein: CASSQSVTGELFF

V gene: TRBV5-1
D gene: -
J gene: TRBJ2-3
clone size: large
CDR3 DNA: TGCGCCAGCAGCTTGGTAGGCAGATCCACAGATACGCAGTATTTT
CDR3 protein: CASSLVGRSTDTQYF

V gene: TRBV5-8
D gene: -
J gene: TRBJ1-1
clone size: once
CDR3 DNA: TGTGCCAGTCGTGGTGCGGGCAGGAACACTGAAGCTTTCTTT
CDR3 protein: CASRGAGRNTEAFF

V gene: TRBV6-5
D gene: -
J gene: TRBJ2-7
clone size: -
CDR3 DNA: TGTGCCAGCAGAGCTTCAGGGAAAGGCCAGTACTTC
CDR3 protein: CASRASGKGQYF

V gene: TRBV6-5
D gene: -
J gene: TRBJ1-2
clone size: -
CDR3 DNA: TGTGCCAGCAGCACGGGTATATGGATCAGCTATGGCTACACCTTC
CDR3 protein: CASSTGIWISYGYTF

V gene: TRBV11-3
D gene: -
J gene: TRBJ2-3
clone size: -
CDR3 DNA: TGTGCCAGCAGCTTGGGTAGTTCTACAGATACGCAGTATTTT
CDR3 protein: CASSLGSSTDTQYF

V gene: TRBV6-2/TRBV6-3
D gene: -
J gene: TRBJ1-4
clone size: few
CDR3 DNA: TGTGCCAGCAGTTATTCCCCCGGCGGGGTTGATACAACTAATGAAAAACTGTTTTTT
CDR3 protein: CASSYSPGGVDTTNEKLFF

V gene: TRBV27
D gene: -
J gene: TRBJ2-7
clone size: -
CDR3 DNA: TGTGCCAGCAGTTTATCGGGGTCCCCCGGGATCTACGAGCAGTACTTC
CDR3 protein: CASSLSGSPGIYEQYF

V gene: TRBV24-1
D gene: TRBD1
J gene: TRBJ1-5
clone size: -
CDR3 DNA: TGTGCCACCAGTGGAGTCCCGGGACAGGGGGGGAATCAGCCCCAGCATTTT
CDR3 protein: CATSGVPGQGGNQPQHF

V gene: TRBV5-1
D gene: -
J gene: TRBJ2-2
clone size: few
CDR3 DNA: TGCGCCAGCAGCGGAAGGACTGGCACCGGGGAGCTGTTTTTT
CDR3 protein: CASSGRTGTGELFF

V gene: TRBV5-1
D gene: -
J gene: TRBJ2-5
clone size: -
CDR3 DNA: TGCGCCAGCAGCTTGTTGGGACTCCAAGAGACCCAGTACTTC
CDR3 protein: CASSLLGLQETQYF

V gene: TRBV6-5
D gene: -
J gene: TRBJ1-4
clone size: -
CDR3 DNA: TGTGCCAGCACCGTCACAGTACAAAGTGAAAAACTGTTTTTT
CDR3 protein: CASTVTVQSEKLFF

V gene: TRBV6-2/TRBV6-3
D gene: -
J gene: TRBJ1-1
clone size: few
CDR3 DNA: TGTGCCAGCAGTTTTCGCTTTTTGGGCACTGAAGCTTTCTTT
CDR3 protein: CASSFRFLGTEAFF

V gene: TRBV19
D gene: -
J gene: TRBJ2-2
clone size: -
CDR3 DNA: TGTGCCAGTATCAAAAATGGGGCGGGGACCGGGGAGCTGTTTTTT
CDR3 protein: CASIKNGAGTGELFF

V gene: TRBV5-5
D gene: -
J gene: TRBJ1-1
clone size: -
CDR3 DNA: TGTGCCAGCAGCTTGGCAGGCTCAGGAGCTGAAGCTTTCTTT
CDR3 protein: CASSLAGSGAEAFF

V gene: TRBV5-5
D gene: -
J gene: TRBJ2-5
clone size: -
CDR3 DNA: TGTGCCAGCAGCTTGGCCGGTGGGACGTGGGAGACCCAGTACTTC
CDR3 protein: CASSLAGGTWETQYF

V gene: TRBV10-3
D gene: -
J gene: TRBJ2-7
clone size: few
CDR3 DNA: TGTGCCATCGGGGGGAGGGGGCTGACCTACGAGCAGTACTTC
CDR3 protein: CAIGGRGLTYEQYF

V gene: TRBV2
D gene: TRBD1
J gene: TRBJ1-4
clone size: -
CDR3 DNA: TGTGCCAGCAGGGCCCAGGGGGCGATAGGGGAAAAACTGTTTTTT
CDR3 protein: CASRAQGAIGEKLFF

V gene: TRBV12-3/TRBV12-4
D gene: TRBD2
J gene: TRBJ2-7
clone size: -
CDR3 DNA: TGTGCCAGCATGACTAGCGGGAGTCAAGAGCAGTACTTC
CDR3 protein: CASMTSGSQEQYF

V gene: TRBV3-1/TRBV3-2
D gene: -
J gene: TRBJ2-3
clone size: -
CDR3 DNA: TGTGCCAGCAGTAAAGACCGTACGCAGTATTTT
CDR3 protein: CASSKDRTQYF